The sequence of this TCR beta chain was determined in a study of regulatory T cells in long-lasting Graves disease. The time point: newly diagnosed GD, antithyroid drugs for less than 3 months. Scientists built the TCR library using RNA that was extracted from PBMCs. Construction of TCR beta libraries relied on iRepertoire HTBI primers and on Arm-PCR targeting CDR3 regions. TCRdb ran MiXCR on the multiplex PCR reads and lists one entry per CDR3 protein. Of 520,000 or so distinct CDR3 sequences detected, around 12% appear once; the ten largest clones hold 7.5% to 9%. This clonotype has a handful of counts. The same specimen was also included in a second study, on T cells in Graves' hyperthyroidism and ophthalmopathy. That work contributes: The patients, who ranged from 18 to 65 in age, presented with newly diagnosed hyperthyroidism lasting under 2 months. Peripheral blood also featured most of the thyroid clonotypes expanded above 0.001.

This clonotype was sampled from a young woman with Graves disease. This sample comprised peripheral blood mononuclear cells (PBMCs), obtained at new diagnosis, from a patient treated with antithyroid drugs.

CDR3 residues: CAISEYGSDTQYF. The DNA for the CDR3 is TGTGCCATCAGTGAGTATGGGTCAGATACGCAGTATTTT. V usage is TRBV10-3 and J usage is TRBJ2-3; no reliable D call. CDR3 length: 13 amino acids. The V gene lost 1 base and the J gene lost 4 bases, with 6 bases spanning the gap. Germline loops: CDR1 ENHRY, CDR2 SYGVKD.